A single sample gave rise to the 12 T cell receptor beta chains below, sequenced in a study of blood T cell repertoires in COVID-19. Sequencing used immunoSEQ multiplex PCR; TCRdb keeps in-frame clones, though not all of them. The repertoire holds 150,000 to 250,000 clones, with 85% to 95% as singletons. The sequenced sample consisted of peripheral blood. These receptors all stem from a man aged 30 to 45 with COVID-19, enrolled during active disease.

The rearrangement links TRBV12-2 to TRBJ1-1. TRBV12-2 is shown as a pseudogene. The CDR3 contains 14 residues. CDR3 region: CASRLRRLNTEAFF. In DNA, the CDR3 is TGTGCAAGTCGCTTGAGGCGCCTCAACACTGAAGCTTTCTTT.

The chain is built from TRBV28 and TRBJ1-2; TRBD1 is a possible D gene (5 bases). This CDR3 spans 12 amino acids. Germline CDR1 and CDR2: MDHEN and SYDVKM. V lost 1 base and J lost 8, with 8 bases in between. As DNA, the CDR3 is TGTGCCAGCAGTTTATCGACAGACGGCTACACCTTC. Its translation is CASSLSTDGYTF.

The rearrangement uses TRBV3-1 (or the pseudogene TRBV3-2) and TRBJ2-3; tentatively, D is TRBD1 (6 bases). Per the germline V gene, CDR1 is LGHDT and CDR2 is YNNKEL (reference sequence). CDR3 length: 14 residues. V was cut by 3 bases and J by 1 base, with 8 bases left in between. The CDR3 DNA sequence: TGTGCCAGCAGCCACCGACAGGGCACAGATACGCAGTATTTT. This sequence encodes CASSHRQGTDTQYF.

The chain uses TRBV6-6 and TRBJ2-5; D remains unclear. This CDR3 contains 13 residues. Deletions cut 5 bases from V and 5 bases from J, with 12 bases between. In germline, CDR1 is MNHNY, CDR2 SVGAGI (reference sequence). The DNA for the CDR3 is TGTGCCAGCAGTGCGTCCGGGTCTGAGACCCAGTACTTC. It specifies CASSASGSETQYF.

This rearrangement joins TRBV2 to TRBJ1-2, with D unresolved. Germline-derived CDR1 and CDR2 are SNHLY and FYNNEI. This CDR3 contains 13 residues. V dropped 6 bases and J dropped 2 bases, with 10 bases sitting between them. This chain's CDR3 is CASSPDSNYGYTF. The CDR3 bases are TGTGCCAGCAGCCCAGACTCAAACTATGGCTACACCTTC.

The chain couples TRBV2 to TRBJ1-1; no reliable D call. The V gene's germline CDR1 is SNHLY and CDR2 FYNNEI. The V gene lost 10 bases and the J gene lost 0 bases, with 15 bases spanning the gap. CDR3 size: 14 residues. CDR3 DNA sequence: TGTGCCACCTCAGTGTCCCCCCTGAACACTGAAGCTTTCTTT. It translates to CATSVSPLNTEAFF. The full variable domain, in which reference TRBV2 and TRBJ1-1 provide the parts outside the CDR3, is EPEVTQTPSHQVTQMGQEVILRCVPISNHLYFYWYRQILGQKVEFLVSFYNNEISEKSEIFDDQFSVERPDGSNFTLKIRSTKLEDSAMYFCATSVSPLNTEAFFGQGTRLTVV.

This rearrangement joins TRBV29-1 to TRBJ2-2, with 12 positions matching TRBD1. V trimming: 7 bases; J trimming: 6 bases; junction bases outside the gene matches: 3. From germline, CDR1 is SQVTM and CDR2 ANQGSEA. The CDR3 totals 13 residues. The CDR3 nucleotides are TGCAGCGCTGGGACAGGGGGCCCCGGGGAGCTGTTTTTT. This translates into CSAGTGGPGELFF.

J is TRBJ2-1 and V is TRBV12-3 or TRBV12-4; TRBD2 matches 11 bases. The CDR3 loop spans 11 amino acids. After removal of 10 bases from V and 9 bases from J, the junction contained 2 bases not matched to a gene. The CDR3, as DNA: TGTGCCACCGGGACTAGCGGTGAGCAGTTCTTC. It encodes CATGTSGEQFF.

V usage is TRBV4-2 and J usage is TRBJ2-1; 9 bases are a match to TRBD2. Germline values: CDR1 LGHNA, CDR2 YNFKEQ. The junction had 5 bases not matched to a gene; V was cut back by 0 bases and J by 2 bases. The CDR3 extends over 17 amino acids. DNA for the CDR3: TGTGCCAGCAGCCAAGATAGGGGACTAGCACCCTACAATGAGCAGTTCTTC. This translates into CASSQDRGLAPYNEQFF.

The rearrangement joins TRBV19 to TRBJ2-5, with D perhaps matching TRBD1 (5 bases). V was clipped by 3 bases and J by 5 bases, with 10 bases between them. CDR1 is LNHDA and CDR2 is SQIVND in the germline V gene (reference sequence). This CDR3 is built from 13 residues. The CDR3 region has the DNA TGTGCCAGTAGTATTGGGGCGCGGGAGACCCAGTACTTC. Its translation is CASSIGARETQYF.

The gene calls are TRBV10-3 and TRBJ1-1, with 7 bases fitting TRBD1. The CDR3 totals 18 residues. Per germline, CDR1 ENHRY and CDR2 SYGVKD. The ends lost 2 bases at V and 3 bases at J; junction bases unmatched: 15. The CDR3 DNA sequence: TGTGCCATCAGTGAGGGGGGAATCCGGGACAGAGGGTACACTGAAGCTTTCTTT. It yields the protein CAISEGGIRDRGYTEAFF.

The V call is TRBV2, the J call TRBJ1-1; D unresolved. Between the trimmed V and J ends, which lost 7 bases and 1 base, there was a span of 10 bases. The V gene's germline CDR1 is SNHLY and CDR2 FYNNEI. The CDR3 contains 13 residues. The CDR3: CASTGGRNTEAFF. In DNA, the CDR3 is TGTGCCAGCACGGGAGGTAGGAACACTGAAGCTTTCTTT.